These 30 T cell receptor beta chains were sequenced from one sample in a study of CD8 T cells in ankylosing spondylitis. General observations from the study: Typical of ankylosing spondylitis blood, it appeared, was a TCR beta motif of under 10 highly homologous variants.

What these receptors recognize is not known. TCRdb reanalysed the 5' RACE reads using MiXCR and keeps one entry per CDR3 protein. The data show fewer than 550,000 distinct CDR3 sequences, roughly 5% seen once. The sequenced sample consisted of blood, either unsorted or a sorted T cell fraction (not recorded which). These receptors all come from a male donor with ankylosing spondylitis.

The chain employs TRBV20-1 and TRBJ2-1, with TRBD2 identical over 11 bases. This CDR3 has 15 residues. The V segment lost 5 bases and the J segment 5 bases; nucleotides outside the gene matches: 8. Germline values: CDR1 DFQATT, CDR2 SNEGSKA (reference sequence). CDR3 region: CSAHSGRAFDNEQFF. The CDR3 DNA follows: TGCAGTGCTCATAGCGGGAGGGCATTTGACAATGAGCAGTTCTTC.

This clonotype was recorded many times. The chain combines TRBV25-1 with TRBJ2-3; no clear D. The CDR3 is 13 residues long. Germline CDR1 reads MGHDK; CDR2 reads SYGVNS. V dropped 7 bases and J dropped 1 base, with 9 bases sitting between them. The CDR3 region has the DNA TGTGCCAGCATAAAAACGGGCACAGATACGCAGTATTTT. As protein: CASIKTGTDTQYF. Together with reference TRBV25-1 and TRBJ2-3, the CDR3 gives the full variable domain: EADIYQTPRYLVIGTGKKITLECSQTMGHDKMYWYQQDPGMELHLIHYSYGVNSTEKGDLSSESTVSRIRTEHFPLTLESARPSHTSQYLCASIKTGTDTQYFGPGTRLTVL.

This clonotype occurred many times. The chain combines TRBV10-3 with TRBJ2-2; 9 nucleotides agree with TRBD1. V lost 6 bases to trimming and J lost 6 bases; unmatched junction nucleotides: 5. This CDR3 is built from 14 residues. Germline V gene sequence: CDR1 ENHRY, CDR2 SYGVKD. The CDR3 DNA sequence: TGTGCCATCAGCTCGGGACAGGGCTCCGGGGAGCTGTTTTTT. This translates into CAISSGQGSGELFF.

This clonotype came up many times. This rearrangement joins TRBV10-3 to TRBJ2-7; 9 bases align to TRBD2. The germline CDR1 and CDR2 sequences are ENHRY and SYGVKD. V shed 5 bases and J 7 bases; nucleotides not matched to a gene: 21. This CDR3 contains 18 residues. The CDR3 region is CAISSRTGHPSGTGEQYF. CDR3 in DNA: TGTGCCATCAGTTCCAGGACAGGCCATCCTAGCGGGACCGGGGAGCAGTACTTC.

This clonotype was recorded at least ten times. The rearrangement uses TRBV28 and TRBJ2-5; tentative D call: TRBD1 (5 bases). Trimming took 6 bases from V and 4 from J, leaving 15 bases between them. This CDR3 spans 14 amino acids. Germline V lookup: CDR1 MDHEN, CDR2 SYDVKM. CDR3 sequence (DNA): TGTGCCAGCAGACACCGACAGCAACGAGAGACCCAGTACTTC. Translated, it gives CASRHRQQRETQYF.

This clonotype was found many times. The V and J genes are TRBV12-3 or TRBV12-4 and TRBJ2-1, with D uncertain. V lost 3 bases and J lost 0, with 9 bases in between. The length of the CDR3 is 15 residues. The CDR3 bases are TGTGCCAGCAGTTTCAATCGAGGCTCCTACAATGAGCAGTTCTTC. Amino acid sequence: CASSFNRGSYNEQFF.

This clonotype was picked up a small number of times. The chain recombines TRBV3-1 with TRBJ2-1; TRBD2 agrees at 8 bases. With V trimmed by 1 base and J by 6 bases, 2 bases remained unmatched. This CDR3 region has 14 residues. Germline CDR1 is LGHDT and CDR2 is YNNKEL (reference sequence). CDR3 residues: CASSQAGGGNEQFF. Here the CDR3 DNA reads TGTGCCAGCAGCCAAGCGGGGGGGGGCAATGAGCAGTTCTTC.

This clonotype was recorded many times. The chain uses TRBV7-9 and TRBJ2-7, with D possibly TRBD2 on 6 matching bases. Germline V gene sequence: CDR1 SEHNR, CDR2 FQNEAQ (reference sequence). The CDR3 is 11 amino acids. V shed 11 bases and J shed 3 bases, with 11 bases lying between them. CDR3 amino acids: CAPGDDYEQYF. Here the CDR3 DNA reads TGTGCCCCGGGGGACGACTACGAGCAGTACTTC.

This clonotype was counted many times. The CDR3 region is CSVDATPTAHTEAFF. CDR3 DNA sequence: TGCAGCGTTGATGCTACCCCCACAGCTCACACTGAAGCTTTCTTT. This chain connects TRBV29-1 to TRBJ1-1, with D unclear. The CDR3 totals 15 residues. Germline-derived CDR1 and CDR2 are SQVTM and ANQGSEA. The V gene lost 3 bases and the J gene lost 3 bases, with 17 bases spanning the gap. The variable domain in full, completed from reference TRBV29-1 and TRBJ1-1, reads SAVISQKPSRDICQRGTSLTIQCQVDSQVTMMFWYRQQPGQSLTLIATANQGSEATYESGFVIDKFPISRPNLTFSTLTVSNMSPEDSSIYLCSVDATPTAHTEAFFGQGTRLTVV.

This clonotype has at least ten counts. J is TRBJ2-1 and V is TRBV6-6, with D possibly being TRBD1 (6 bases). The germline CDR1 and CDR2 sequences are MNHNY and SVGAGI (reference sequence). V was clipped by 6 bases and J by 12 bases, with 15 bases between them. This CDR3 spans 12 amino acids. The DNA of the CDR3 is TGTGCCAGCAGCCTGACAGGTCCTGGGCAGTTCTTC. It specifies CASSLTGPGQFF.

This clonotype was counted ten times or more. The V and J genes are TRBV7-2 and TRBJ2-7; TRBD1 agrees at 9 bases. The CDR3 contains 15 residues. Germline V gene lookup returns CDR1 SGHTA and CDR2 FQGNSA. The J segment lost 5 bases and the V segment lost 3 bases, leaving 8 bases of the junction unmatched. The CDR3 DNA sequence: TGTGCCAGCAGCTTCATCAGGACAGGGGATAACGAGCAGTACTTC. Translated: CASSFIRTGDNEQYF.

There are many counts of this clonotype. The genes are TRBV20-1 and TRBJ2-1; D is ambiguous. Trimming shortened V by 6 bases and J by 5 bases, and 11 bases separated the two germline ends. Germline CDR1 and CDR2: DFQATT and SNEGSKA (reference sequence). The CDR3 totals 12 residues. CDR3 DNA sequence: TGCAGTGCCGTCGGCTACCACAATGAGCAGTTCTTC. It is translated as CSAVGYHNEQFF.

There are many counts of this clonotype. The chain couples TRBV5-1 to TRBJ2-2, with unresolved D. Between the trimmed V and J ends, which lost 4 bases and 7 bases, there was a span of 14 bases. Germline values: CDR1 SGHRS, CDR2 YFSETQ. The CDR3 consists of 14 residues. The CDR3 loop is CASSGPGRGGELFF. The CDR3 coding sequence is TGCGCCAGCAGCGGGCCGGGCAGAGGCGGGGAGCTGTTTTTT.

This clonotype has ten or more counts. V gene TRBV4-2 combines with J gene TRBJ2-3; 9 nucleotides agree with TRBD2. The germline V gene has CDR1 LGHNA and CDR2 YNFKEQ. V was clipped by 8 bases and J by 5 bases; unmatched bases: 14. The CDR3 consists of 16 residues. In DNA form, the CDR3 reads TGTGCCAGCGCTCGGGGTAGCGGGAGAGTTGGAGATACGCAGTATTTT. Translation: CASARGSGRVGDTQYF.

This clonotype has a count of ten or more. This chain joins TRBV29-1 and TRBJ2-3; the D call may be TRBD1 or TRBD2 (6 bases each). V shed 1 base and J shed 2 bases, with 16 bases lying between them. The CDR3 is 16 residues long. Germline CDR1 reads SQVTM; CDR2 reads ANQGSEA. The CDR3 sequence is CSVEGVGGLNTDTQYF. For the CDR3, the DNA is TGCAGCGTTGAAGGTGTCGGGGGCCTTAACACAGATACGCAGTATTTT.

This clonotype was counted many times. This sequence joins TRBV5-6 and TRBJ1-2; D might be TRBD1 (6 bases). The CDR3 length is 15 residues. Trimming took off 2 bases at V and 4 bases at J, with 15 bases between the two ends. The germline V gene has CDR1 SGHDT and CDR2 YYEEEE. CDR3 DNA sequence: TGTGCCAGCAGCTTTATCAATGGACAGCTCTATGGCTACACCTTC. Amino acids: CASSFINGQLYGYTF.

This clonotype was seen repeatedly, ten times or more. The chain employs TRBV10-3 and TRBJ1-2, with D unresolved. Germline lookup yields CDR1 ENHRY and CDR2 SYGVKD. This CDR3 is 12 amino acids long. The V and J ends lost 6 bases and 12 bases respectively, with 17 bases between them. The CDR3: CAIRSWAAVHTF. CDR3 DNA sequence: TGTGCCATCAGGAGCTGGGCAGCCGTGCACACCTTC.

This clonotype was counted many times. CDR3 sequence (DNA): TGCGCCAGCAGCTTGGGAGCTAGCGGGGGTTCGGTGGGTGAGCAGTTCTTC. As protein: CASSLGASGGSVGEQFF. V gene TRBV5-1 combines with J gene TRBJ2-1, with 10 bases aligning to TRBD2. Germline CDR1 and CDR2: SGHRS and YFSETQ. V dropped 0 bases and J dropped 9; count of bases not matched to a gene: 12. This CDR3 comprises 17 residues. Filled out from reference TRBV5-1 and TRBJ2-1, the complete variable domain reads KAGVTQTPRYLIKTRGQQVTLSCSPISGHRSVSWYQQTPGQGLQFLFEYFSETQRNKGNFPGRFSGRQFSNSRSEMNVSTLELGDSALYLCASSLGASGGSVGEQFFGPGTRLTVL.

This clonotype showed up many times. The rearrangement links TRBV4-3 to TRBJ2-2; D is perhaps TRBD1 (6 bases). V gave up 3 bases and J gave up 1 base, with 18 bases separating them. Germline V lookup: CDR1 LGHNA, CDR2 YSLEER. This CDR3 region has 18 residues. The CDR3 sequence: CASSQTHLTGGNTGELFF. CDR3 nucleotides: TGCGCCAGCAGCCAGACACACTTGACAGGAGGGAACACCGGGGAGCTGTTTTTT.

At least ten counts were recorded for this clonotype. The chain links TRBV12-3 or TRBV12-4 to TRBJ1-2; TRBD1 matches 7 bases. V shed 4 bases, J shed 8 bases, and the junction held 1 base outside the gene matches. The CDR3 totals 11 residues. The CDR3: CASSYRGGYTF. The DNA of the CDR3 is TGTGCCAGCAGTTACAGGGGCGGCTACACCTTC.

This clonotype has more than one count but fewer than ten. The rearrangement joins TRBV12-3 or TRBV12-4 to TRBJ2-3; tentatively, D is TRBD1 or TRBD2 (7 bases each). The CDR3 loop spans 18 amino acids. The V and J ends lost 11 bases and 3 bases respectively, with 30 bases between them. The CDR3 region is CALNREGSRGFLTDTQYF. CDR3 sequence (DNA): TGTGCCCTCAACAGGGAGGGGAGCAGGGGGTTCCTAACAGATACGCAGTATTTT.

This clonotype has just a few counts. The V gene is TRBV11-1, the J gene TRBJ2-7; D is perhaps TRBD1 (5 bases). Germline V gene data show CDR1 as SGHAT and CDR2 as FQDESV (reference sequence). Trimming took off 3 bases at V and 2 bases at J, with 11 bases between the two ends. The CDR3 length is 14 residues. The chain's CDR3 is CASSFAARAYEQYF. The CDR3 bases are TGTGCCAGCAGCTTTGCAGCCAGGGCCTACGAGCAGTACTTC.

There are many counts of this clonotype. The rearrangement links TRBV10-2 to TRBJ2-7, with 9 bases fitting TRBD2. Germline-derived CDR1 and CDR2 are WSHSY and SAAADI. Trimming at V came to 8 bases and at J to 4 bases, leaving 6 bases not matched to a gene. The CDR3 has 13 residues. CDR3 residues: CASLAGIGYEQYF. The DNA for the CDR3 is TGCGCCAGCCTAGCGGGAATCGGTTACGAGCAGTACTTC.

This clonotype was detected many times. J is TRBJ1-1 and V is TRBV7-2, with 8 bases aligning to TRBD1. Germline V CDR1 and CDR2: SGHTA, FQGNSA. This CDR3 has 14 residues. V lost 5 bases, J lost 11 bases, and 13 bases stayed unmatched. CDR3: CASSRIQPTGVAFF. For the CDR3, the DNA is TGTGCCAGCAGCCGGATACAACCGACAGGGGTTGCTTTCTTT.

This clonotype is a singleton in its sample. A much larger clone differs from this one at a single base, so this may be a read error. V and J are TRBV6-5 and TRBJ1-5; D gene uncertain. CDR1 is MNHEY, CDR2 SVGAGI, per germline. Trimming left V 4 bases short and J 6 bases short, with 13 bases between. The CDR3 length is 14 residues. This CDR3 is CASSSRVARQPQHF. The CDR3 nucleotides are TGTGCCAGCAGTTCGCGGGTGGCGCGTCAGCCCCAGCATTTT.

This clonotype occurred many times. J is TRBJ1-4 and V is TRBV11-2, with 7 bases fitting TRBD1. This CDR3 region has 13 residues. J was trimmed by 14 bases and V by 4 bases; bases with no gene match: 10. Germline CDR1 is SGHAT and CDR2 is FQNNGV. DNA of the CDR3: TGTGCCAGCAGCTACCCAGGGGGGCGCACGCTGTTTTTT. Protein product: CASSYPGGRTLFF.

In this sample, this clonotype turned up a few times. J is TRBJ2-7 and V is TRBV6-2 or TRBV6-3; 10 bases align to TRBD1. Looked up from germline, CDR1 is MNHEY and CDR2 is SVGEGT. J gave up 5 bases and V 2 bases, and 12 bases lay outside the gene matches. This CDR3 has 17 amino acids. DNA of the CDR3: TGTGCCAGCAGTTACCCGCGCACCGGACAGGGGGTCCACGAGCAGTACTTC. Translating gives CASSYPRTGQGVHEQYF.

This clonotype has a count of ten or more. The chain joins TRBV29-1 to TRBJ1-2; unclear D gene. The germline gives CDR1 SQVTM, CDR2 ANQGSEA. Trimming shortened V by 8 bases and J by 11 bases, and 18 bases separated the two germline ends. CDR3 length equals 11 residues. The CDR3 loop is CSTYEEPDYTF. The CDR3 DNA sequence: TGCAGCACGTATGAGGAGCCCGATTACACCTTC.

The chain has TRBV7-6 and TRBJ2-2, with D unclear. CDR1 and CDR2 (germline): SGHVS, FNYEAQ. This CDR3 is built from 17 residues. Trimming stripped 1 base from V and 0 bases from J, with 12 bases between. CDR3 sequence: CASSLVSGRPNTGELFF. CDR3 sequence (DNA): TGTGCCAGCAGCTTAGTTTCGGGCCGCCCGAACACCGGGGAGCTGTTTTTT.

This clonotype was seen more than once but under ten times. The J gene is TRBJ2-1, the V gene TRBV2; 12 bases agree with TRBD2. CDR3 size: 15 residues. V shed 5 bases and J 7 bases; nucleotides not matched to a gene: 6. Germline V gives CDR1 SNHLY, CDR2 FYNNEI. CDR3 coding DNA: TGTGCCAGCAGTTCTCGCGGACTAGCGGGAAATGAGCAGTTCTTC. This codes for CASSSRGLAGNEQFF.